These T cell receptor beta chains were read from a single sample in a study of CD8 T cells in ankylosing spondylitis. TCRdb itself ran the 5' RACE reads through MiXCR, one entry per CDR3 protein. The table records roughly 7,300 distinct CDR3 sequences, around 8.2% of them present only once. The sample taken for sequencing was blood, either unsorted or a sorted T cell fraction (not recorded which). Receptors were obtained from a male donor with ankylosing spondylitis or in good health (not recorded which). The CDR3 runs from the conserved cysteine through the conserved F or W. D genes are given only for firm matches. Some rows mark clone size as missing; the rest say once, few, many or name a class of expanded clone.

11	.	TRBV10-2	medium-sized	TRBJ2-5	CASRRGETQYF	TGCGCCAGCAGGAGGGGGGAGACCCAGTACTTC
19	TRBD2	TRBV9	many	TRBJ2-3	CASSVDSMGLAGGPDTQYF	TGTGCCAGCAGCGTAGATTCGATGGGACTAGCGGGAGGGCCGGATACGCAGTATTTT
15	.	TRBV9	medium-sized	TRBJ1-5	CASSSDGRVNQPQHF	TGTGCCAGCAGCTCCGACGGGCGGGTCAATCAGCCCCAGCATTTT
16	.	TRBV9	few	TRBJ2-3	CASSVGSREFLDTQYF	TGTGCCAGCAGCGTAGGATCAAGGGAGTTCTTAGATACGCAGTATTTT
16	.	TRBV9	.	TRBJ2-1	CASSVDGNLEYNEQFF	TGTGCCAGCAGCGTAGATGGTAATTTGGAATACAATGAGCAGTTCTTC
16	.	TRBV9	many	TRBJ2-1	CASSPTRAALYNEQFF	TGTGCCAGCAGCCCCACCCGGGCAGCTCTCTACAATGAGCAGTTCTTC
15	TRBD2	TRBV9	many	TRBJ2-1	CASSPPTSGNNEQFF	TGTGCCAGCAGTCCCCCAACTAGCGGGAACAATGAGCAGTTCTTC
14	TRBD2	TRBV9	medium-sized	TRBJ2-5	CASSITSGPETQYF	TGTGCCAGCAGCATAACTAGCGGCCCAGAGACCCAGTACTTC
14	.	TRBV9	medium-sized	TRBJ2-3	CASSFPGNPDTQYF	TGTGCCAGCAGCTTCCCAGGGAATCCAGATACGCAGTATTTT
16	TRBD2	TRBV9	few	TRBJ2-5	CASSERSGGAGETQYF	TGTGCCAGCAGCGAACGTAGCGGGGGGGCGGGGGAGACCCAGTACTTC
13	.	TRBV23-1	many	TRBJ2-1	CARSTPLADEQFF	TGCGCCAGATCGACCCCGTTGGCGGATGAGCAGTTCTTC
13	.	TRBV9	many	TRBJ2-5	CASSAPSAETQYF	TGTGCCAGCAGCGCCCCTTCGGCGGAGACCCAGTACTTC
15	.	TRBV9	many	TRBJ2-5	CASSPRDLEMETQYF	TGTGCCAGCAGCCCACGGGACTTGGAGATGGAGACCCAGTACTTC
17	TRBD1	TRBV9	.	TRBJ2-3	CASSADSGQGSADTQYF	TGTGCCAGCAGCGCGGACTCGGGACAGGGAAGTGCAGATACGCAGTATTTT
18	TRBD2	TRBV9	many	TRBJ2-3	CASSGSGTSGGSTDTQYF	TGTGCCAGCAGCGGCTCCGGGACTAGCGGGGGGTCCACAGATACGCAGTATTTT
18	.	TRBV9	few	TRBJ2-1	CASSVGPDMAVVGNEQFF	TGTGCCAGCAGCGTAGGTCCGGACATGGCCGTCGTGGGCAATGAGCAGTTCTTC
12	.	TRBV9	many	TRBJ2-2	CASSVVSGELFF	TGTGCCAGCAGCGTTGTCAGCGGGGAGCTGTTTTTT
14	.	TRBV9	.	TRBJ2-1	CASSVEGTDNEQFF	TGTGCCAGCAGCGTAGAAGGAACCGACAATGAGCAGTTCTTC
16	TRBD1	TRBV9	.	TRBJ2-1	CASSFPGGNSYNEQFF	TGTGCCAGCAGCTTCCCAGGGGGTAACTCCTACAATGAGCAGTTCTTC
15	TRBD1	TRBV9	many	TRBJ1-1	CASSETGMGNTEAFF	TGTGCCAGCAGTGAGACAGGGATGGGGAACACTGAAGCTTTCTTT
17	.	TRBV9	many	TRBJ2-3	CASSASKGRTSTDTQYF	TGTGCCAGCAGCGCGAGCAAAGGCAGGACTAGCACAGATACGCAGTATTTT
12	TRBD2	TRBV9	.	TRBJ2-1	CASSGRGVGQFF	TGTGCCAGCAGCGGCCGGGGGGTGGGGCAGTTCTTC
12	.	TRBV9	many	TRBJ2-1	CASSASDAGQFF	TGTGCCAGCAGCGCGTCTGACGCGGGGCAGTTCTTC
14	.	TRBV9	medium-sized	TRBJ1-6	CASSVGGTGSPLHF	TGTGCCAGCAGCGTAGGCGGGACGGGTTCACCCCTCCACTTT
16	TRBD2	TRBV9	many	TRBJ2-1	CASSVRSSGIHNEQFF	TGTGCCAGCAGCGTACGTTCTAGCGGTATTCACAATGAGCAGTTCTTC
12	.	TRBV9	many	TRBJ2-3	CASSVATDTQYF	TGTGCCAGCAGCGTGGCCACAGATACGCAGTATTTT
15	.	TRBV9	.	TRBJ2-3	CASSVVAIGTDTQYF	TGTGCCAGCAGCGTAGTTGCGATTGGGACAGATACGCAGTATTTT
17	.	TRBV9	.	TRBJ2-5	CASSGEGGRGSVGTQYF	TGTGCCAGCAGCGGCGAGGGGGGGCGCGGTAGTGTTGGGACCCAGTACTTC
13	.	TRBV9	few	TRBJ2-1	CASGQGGPNEQFF	TGTGCCAGCGGACAAGGCGGGCCGAATGAGCAGTTCTTC
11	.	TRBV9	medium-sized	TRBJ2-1	CASSVTDEQFF	TGTGCCAGCAGCGTAACTGATGAGCAGTTCTTC
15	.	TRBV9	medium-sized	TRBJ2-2	CASSPGRGRTGELFF	TGTGCCAGCAGCCCTGGTAGAGGGCGGACCGGGGAGCTGTTTTTT
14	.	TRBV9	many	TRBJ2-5	CASSGTGVQETQYF	TGTGCCAGCAGCGGAACGGGGGTCCAAGAGACCCAGTACTTC
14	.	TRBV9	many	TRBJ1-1	CASSVGPVNTEAFF	TGTGCCAGCAGCGTAGGCCCGGTGAACACTGAAGCTTTCTTT
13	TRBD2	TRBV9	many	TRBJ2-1	CASRRLADNEQFF	TGTGCCAGCAGACGACTAGCGGACAATGAGCAGTTCTTC
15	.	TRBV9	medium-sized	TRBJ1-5	CASSVGGAINQPQHF	TGTGCCAGCAGCGTAGGAGGGGCCATCAATCAGCCCCAGCATTTT
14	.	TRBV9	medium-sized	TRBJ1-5	CASSVAGGNQPQHF	TGTGCCAGCAGCGTAGCAGGGGGCAATCAGCCCCAGCATTTT
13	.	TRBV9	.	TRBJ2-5	CASSAGYQETQYF	TGTGCCAGCAGCGCCGGATACCAAGAGACCCAGTACTTC
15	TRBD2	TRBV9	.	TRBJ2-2	CASQPTSGRTGELFF	TGTGCCAGCCAGCCTACTAGCGGTCGGACCGGGGAGCTGTTTTTT
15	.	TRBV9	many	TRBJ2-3	CASSVDRQSTDTQYF	TGTGCCAGCAGCGTAGATAGGCAGAGCACAGATACGCAGTATTTT
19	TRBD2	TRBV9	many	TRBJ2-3	CASSVGTSGGAVSTDTQYF	TGTGCCAGCAGCGTCGGGACTAGCGGGGGAGCCGTTAGCACAGATACGCAGTATTTT
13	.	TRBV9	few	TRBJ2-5	CASSVALLETQYF	TGTGCCAGCAGCGTAGCCCTGCTGGAGACCCAGTACTTC
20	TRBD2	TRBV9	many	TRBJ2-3	CASSVGLGGSGGLSTDTQYF	TGTGCCAGCAGCGTAGGCCTTGGTGGTAGCGGGGGGCTGAGCACAGATACGCAGTATTTT
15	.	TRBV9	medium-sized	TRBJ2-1	CASSPQGGSNDEQFF	TGTGCCAGCAGCCCCCAGGGGGGATCCAACGATGAGCAGTTCTTC
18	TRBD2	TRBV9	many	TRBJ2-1	CASSVVASGHRGYNEQFF	TGTGCCAGCAGCGTAGTCGCTAGCGGCCATAGAGGTTACAATGAGCAGTTCTTC
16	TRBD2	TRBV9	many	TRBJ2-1	CASSLSGSLTYNEQFF	TGTGCCAGCAGCTTGAGCGGGAGCCTGACCTACAATGAGCAGTTCTTC
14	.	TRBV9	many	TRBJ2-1	CASSRGSGVNEQFF	TGTGCCAGCAGCAGGGGCTCCGGGGTGAATGAGCAGTTCTTC
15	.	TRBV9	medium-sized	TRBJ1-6	CASSVGQGVNSPLHF	TGTGCCAGCAGCGTAGGGCAGGGAGTTAATTCACCCCTCCACTTT
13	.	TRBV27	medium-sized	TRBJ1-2	CARVESGIYGYTF	TGTGCCAGGGTGGAAAGTGGTATCTATGGCTACACCTTC
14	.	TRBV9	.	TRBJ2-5	CASSVGQGRETQYF	TGTGCCAGCAGCGTAGGTCAGGGGCGAGAGACCCAGTACTTC
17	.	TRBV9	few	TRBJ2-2	CASSPEGPSPAAGELFF	TGTGCCAGCAGCCCAGAGGGGCCGTCTCCCGCCGCCGGGGAGCTGTTTTTT
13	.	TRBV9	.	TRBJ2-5	CASSVEGGTTQYF	TGTGCCAGCAGCGTAGAAGGGGGGACGACCCAGTACTTC
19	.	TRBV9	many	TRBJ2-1	CASSPRTGASGRADGEQFF	TGTGCCAGCAGCCCCAGGACAGGGGCAAGCGGGAGGGCAGATGGTGAGCAGTTCTTC
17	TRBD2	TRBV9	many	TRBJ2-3	CASSVPSSGGGTDTQYF	TGTGCCAGCAGCGTCCCTAGCAGCGGGGGGGGCACAGATACGCAGTATTTT
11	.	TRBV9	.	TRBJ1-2	CASSVGYGYTF	TGTGCCAGCAGCGTGGGCTATGGCTACACCTTC